The 4 T cell receptor beta chains presented below share a single source sample, sequenced in a study of shared clonotypes between healthy human individuals. Produced via immunoSEQ multiplex PCR; TCRdb's table is partial and in-frame only. In the table there are over a million clones, more than 65% of which are singletons. The sample taken for sequencing was memory CD4+ T cells sorted from blood. Subset reported: CD45RA-negative fraction. These receptors originate from a man younger than 35 in good health.

The chain recombines TRBV19 with TRBJ1-4, with unresolved D. This CDR3 has 17 residues. The V end was cut by 7 bases, the J end by 3 bases, with 21 bases between. Germline V gene lookup returns CDR1 LNHDA and CDR2 SQIVND (reference sequence). DNA for the CDR3: TGTGCCAGTATTTCGGGCGGAAAAACCGGGTCTAATGAAAAACTGTTTTTT. It encodes CASISGGKTGSNEKLFF.

The V call is TRBV9, the J call TRBJ2-1; 8 bases are shared with TRBD2. This CDR3 is built from 17 residues. CDR1 SGDLS and CDR2 YYNGEE come from the germline V gene. With V trimmed by 0 bases and J by 0 bases, 5 bases remained unmatched. The CDR3 protein is CASSVGGGLSSYNEQFF. DNA of the CDR3: TGTGCCAGCAGCGTAGGCGGGGGGCTTAGCTCCTACAATGAGCAGTTCTTC.

The chain carries TRBV7-2 and TRBJ2-7; TRBD2 agrees at 8 bases. Germline CDR1 is SGHTA and CDR2 is FQGNSA. The CDR3 has 14 residues. After removal of 6 bases from V and 3 bases from J, the junction contained 7 bases not matched to a gene. The DNA of the CDR3 is TGTGCCAGCAGACGGAGCGGGAGCAGCTACGAGCAGTACTTC. This encodes CASRRSGSSYEQYF.

V usage is TRBV18 and J usage is TRBJ2-3, with 7 bases fitting TRBD2. Looked up from germline, CDR1 is KGHSH and CDR2 is LQKENI. The CDR3 has 17 residues. J was trimmed by 1 base and V by 0 bases; bases with no gene match: 7. DNA for the CDR3: TGTGCCAGCTCACCACCGTTGGGGGGGACCCGCACAGATACGCAGTATTTT. Translating gives CASSPPLGGTRTDTQYF.